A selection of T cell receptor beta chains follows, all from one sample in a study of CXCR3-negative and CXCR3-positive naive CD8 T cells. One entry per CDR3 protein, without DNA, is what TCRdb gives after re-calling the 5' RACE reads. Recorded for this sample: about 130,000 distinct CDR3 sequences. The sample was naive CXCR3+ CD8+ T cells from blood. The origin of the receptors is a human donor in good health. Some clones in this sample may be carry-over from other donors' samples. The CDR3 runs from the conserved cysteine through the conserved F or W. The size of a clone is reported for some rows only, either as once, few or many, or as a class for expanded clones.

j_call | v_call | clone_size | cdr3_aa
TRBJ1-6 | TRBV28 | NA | CASQKPGLNSGRNSPLHF
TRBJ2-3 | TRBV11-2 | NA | CASSLVGQGFSDTQYF
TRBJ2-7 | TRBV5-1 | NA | CASSLESGLRIYEQYF
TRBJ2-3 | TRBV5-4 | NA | CASSAGAGGSTDTQYF
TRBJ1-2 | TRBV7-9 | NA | CASSLGIYGYTF
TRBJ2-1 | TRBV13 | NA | CASSDRTGHSSYNEQFF
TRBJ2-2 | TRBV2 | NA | CASSEGTGANTGELFF
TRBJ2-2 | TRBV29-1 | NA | CSVAARSVSTGELFF
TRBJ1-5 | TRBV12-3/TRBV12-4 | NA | CASSQTGVSNQPQHF
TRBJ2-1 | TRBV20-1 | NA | CSALTLRDNEQFF
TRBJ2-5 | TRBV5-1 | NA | CASSLGPRGEETQYF
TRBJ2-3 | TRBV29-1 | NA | CSVTAVGGRVRDTQYF
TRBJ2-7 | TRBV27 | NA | CASSLVGSYEQYF
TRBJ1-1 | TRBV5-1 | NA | CASSLGWGGNTEAFF
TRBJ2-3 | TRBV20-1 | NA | CAGDGAGGTDTQYF
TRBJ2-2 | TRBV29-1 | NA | CSVQKSTPTGELFF
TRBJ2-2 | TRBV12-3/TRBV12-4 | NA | CASGQTDTGELFF
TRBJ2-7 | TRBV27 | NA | CASSSSPGRQYSYEQYF
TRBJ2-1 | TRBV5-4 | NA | CASSLGGANYNEQFF
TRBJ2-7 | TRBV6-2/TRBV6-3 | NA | CASSDPRLGVSYEQYF
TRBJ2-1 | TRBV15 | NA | CATGAREGLAGNEQFF
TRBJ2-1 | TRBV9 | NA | CASSGLAVNNEQFF
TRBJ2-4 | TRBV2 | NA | CASSDRALDIQYF
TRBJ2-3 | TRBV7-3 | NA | CASSLNPGVDRADTQYF
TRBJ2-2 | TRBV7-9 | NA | CASRPDGNTGELFF
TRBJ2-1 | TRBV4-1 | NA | CASSQEGRSYNEQFF
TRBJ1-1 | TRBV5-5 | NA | CASSLWLSTEAFF
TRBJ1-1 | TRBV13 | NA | CASSLGRGLGTEAFF
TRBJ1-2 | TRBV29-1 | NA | CSVQGWYGYTF
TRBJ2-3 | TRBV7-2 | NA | CATQSRGTDTQYF
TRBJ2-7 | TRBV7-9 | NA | CASSLPAAYEQYF
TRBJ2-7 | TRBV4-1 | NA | CASSQVRGEQYF
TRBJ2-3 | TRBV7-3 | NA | CASSLVAGGDTQYF
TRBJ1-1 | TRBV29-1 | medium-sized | CSVLQVGQKSLLDTEAFF
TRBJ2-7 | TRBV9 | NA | CASSVGDSYEQYF
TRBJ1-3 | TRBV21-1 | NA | CASSKRDRGRPSGNTIYF
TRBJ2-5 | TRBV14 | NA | CASSQESKTGDPYQETQYF
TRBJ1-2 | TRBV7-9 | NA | CASSSRDTEDYGYTF
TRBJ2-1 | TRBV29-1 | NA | CSVVGSGGVVYNEQFF
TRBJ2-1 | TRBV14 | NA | CASSPPGHPFSGNEQFF
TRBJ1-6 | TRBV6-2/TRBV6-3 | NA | CASSYSMDSLNSPLHF
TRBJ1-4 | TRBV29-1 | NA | CSVEEAGSNEKLFF
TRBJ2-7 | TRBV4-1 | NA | CASSLDRGTYEQYF
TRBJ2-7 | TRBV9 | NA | CASSVEETAYSEQYF
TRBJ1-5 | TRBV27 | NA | CASTATGYSNQPPHF
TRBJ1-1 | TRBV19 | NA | CASSMGANTEAFF
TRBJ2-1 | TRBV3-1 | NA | CASSQDRPVNEQFF
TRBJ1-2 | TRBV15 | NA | CATSNINRGSSYGYTF
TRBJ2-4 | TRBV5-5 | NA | CASRGGSQDIQYF